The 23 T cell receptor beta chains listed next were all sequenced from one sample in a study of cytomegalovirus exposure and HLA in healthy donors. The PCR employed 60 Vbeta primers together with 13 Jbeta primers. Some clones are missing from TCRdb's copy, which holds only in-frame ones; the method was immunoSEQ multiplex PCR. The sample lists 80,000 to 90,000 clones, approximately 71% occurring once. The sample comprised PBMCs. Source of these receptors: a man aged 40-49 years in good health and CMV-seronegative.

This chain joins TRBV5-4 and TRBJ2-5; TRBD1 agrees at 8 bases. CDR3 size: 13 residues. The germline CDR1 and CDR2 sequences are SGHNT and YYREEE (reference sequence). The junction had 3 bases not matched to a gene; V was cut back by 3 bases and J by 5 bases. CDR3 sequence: CASSSDREETQYF. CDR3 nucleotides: TGTGCCAGCAGCTCGGACAGGGAGGAGACCCAGTACTTC.

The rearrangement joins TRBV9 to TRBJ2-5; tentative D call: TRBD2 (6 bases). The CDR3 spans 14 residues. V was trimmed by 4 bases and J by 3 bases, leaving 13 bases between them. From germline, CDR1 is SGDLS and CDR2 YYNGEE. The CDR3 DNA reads TGTGCCAGCAGCCCCCGACTAGTTAAAGAGACCCAGTACTTC. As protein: CASSPRLVKETQYF. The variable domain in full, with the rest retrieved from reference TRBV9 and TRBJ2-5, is DSGVTQTPKHLITATGQRVTLRCSPRSGDLSVYWYQQSLDQGLQFLIQYYNGEERAKGNILERFSAQQFPDLHSELNLSSLELGDSALYFCASSPRLVKETQYFGPGTRLLVL.

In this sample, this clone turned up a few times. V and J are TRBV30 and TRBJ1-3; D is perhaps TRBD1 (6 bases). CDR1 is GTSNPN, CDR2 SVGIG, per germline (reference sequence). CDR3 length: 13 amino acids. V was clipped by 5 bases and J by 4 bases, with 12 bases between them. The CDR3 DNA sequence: TGTGCCTGGGGGACATTGGGCGGAAACACCATATATTTT. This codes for CAWGTLGGNTIYF.

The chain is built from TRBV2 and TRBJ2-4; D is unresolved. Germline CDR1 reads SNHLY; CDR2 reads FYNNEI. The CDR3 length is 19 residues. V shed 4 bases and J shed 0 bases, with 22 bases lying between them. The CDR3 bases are TGTGCCAGCAGTGGGGTTGGCGGCTTTGACTTACTAGCCAAAAACATTCAGTACTTC. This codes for CASSGVGGFDLLAKNIQYF.

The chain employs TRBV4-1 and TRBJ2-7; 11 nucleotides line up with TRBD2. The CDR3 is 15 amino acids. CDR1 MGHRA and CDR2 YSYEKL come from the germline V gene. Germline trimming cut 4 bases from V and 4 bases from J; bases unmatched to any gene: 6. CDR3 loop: CASSRATSGTYEQYF. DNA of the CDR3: TGCGCCAGCAGCCGAGCGACTAGCGGGACATACGAGCAGTACTTC.

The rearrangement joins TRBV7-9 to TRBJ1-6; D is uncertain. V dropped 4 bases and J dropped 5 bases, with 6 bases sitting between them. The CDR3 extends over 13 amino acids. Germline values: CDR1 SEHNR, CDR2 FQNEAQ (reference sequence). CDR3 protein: CASSYGDNSPLHF. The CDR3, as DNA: TGTGCCAGCAGCTACGGTGATAATTCACCCCTCCACTTT.

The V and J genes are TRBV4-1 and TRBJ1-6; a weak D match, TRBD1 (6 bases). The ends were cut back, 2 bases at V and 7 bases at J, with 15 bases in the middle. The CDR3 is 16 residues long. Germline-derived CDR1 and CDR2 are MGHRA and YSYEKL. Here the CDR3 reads CASSQKGGTRNSPLHF. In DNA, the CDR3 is TGCGCCAGCAGCCAAAAGGGGGGGACACGCAATTCACCCCTCCACTTT.

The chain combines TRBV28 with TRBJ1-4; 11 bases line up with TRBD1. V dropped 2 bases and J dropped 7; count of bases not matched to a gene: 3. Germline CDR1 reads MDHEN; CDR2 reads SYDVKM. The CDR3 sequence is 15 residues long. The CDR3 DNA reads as TGTGCCAGCAGTTTACAGGGACAGGGGGGTGAAAAACTGTTTTTT. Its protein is CASSLQGQGGEKLFF.

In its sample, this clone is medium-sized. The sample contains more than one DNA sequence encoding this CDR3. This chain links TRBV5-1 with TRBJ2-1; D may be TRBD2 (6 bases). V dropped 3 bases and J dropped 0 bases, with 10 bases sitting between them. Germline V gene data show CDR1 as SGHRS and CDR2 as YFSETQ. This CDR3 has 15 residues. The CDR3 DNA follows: TGCGCCAGCAGCTGGGGACTCGGCTCCTACAATGAGCAGTTCTTC. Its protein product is CASSWGLGSYNEQFF. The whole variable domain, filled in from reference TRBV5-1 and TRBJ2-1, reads KAGVTQTPRYLIKTRGQQVTLSCSPISGHRSVSWYQQTPGQGLQFLFEYFSETQRNKGNFPGRFSGRQFSNSRSEMNVSTLELGDSALYLCASSWGLGSYNEQFFGPGTRLTVL.

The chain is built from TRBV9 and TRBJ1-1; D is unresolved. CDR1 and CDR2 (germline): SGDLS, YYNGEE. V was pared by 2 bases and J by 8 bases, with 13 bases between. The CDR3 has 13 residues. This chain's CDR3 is CASSVTERAEAFF. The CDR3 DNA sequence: TGTGCCAGCAGCGTTACGGAGAGGGCAGAAGCTTTCTTT.

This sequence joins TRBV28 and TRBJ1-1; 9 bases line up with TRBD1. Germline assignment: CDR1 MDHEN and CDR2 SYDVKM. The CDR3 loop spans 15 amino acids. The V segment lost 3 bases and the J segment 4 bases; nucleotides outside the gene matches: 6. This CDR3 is CASSLGQGVFTEAFF. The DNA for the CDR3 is TGTGCCAGCAGTTTGGGACAGGGTGTATTCACTGAAGCTTTCTTT.

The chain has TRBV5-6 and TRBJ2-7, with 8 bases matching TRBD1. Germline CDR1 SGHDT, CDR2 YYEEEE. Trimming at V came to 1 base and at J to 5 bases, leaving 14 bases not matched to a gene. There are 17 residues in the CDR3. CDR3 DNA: TGTGCCAGCAGCTTGTGGCAGGGGGCCCTAGCTGTCGACGAGCAGTACTTC. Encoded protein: CASSLWQGALAVDEQYF.

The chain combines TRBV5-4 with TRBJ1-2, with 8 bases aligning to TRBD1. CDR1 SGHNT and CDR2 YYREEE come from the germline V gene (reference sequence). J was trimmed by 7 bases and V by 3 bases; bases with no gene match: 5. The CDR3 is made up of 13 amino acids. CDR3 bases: TGTGCCAGCAGCTCCGAGACAGGGGTTGGCTACACCTTC. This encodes CASSSETGVGYTF.

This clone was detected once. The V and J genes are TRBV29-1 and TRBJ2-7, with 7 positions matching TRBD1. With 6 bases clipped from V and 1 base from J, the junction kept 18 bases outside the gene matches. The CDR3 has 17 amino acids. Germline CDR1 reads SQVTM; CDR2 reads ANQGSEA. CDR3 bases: TGCAGCGTGGTCCCCCTCTTAACCGGGACAGCTTCCTACGAGCAGTACTTC. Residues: CSVVPLLTGTASYEQYF.

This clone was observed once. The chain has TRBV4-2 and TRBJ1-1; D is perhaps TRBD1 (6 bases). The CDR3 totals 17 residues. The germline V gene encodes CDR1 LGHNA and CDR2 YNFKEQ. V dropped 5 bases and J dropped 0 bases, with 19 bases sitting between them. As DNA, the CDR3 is TGTGCCAGCAGCTCTGCCCAAGACAGGTCCATGAACACTGAAGCTTTCTTT. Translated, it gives CASSSAQDRSMNTEAFF.

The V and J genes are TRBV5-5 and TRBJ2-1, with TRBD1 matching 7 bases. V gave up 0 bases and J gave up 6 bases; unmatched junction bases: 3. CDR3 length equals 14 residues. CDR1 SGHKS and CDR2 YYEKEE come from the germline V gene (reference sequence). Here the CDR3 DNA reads TGTGCCAGCAGCTTGGGGGGGACAGTCAATGAGCAGTTCTTC. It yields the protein CASSLGGTVNEQFF. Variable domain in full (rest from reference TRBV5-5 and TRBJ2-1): DAGVTQSPTHLIKTRGQQVTLRCSPISGHKSVSWYQQVLGQGPQFIFQYYEKEERGRGNFPDRFSARQFPNYSSELNVNALLLGDSALYLCASSLGGTVNEQFFGPGTRLTVL.

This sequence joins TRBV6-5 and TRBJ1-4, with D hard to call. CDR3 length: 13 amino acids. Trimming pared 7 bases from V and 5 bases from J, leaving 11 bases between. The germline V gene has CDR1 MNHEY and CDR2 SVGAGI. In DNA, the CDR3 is TGTGCCAGCACCCGCGGGGAGAATGAAAAACTGTTTTTT. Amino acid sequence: CASTRGENEKLFF.

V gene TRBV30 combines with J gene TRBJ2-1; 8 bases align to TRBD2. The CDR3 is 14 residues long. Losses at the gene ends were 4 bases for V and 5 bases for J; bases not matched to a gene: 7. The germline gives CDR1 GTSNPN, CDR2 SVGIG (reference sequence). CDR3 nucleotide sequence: TGTGCCTGGAACCCACTAGCGGCCGACAATGAGCAGTTCTTC. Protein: CAWNPLAADNEQFF.

The CDR3 sequence is CASSQIRGGLSETQYF. CDR3 bases: TGTGCCAGCAGCCAAATACGGGGGGGCCTTTCGGAGACCCAGTACTTC. This chain links TRBV4-2 with TRBJ2-5, with 8 bases identical to TRBD2. The CDR3 runs 16 residues. Germline V CDR1 and CDR2: LGHNA, YNFKEQ. V was clipped by 2 bases and J by 5 bases; unmatched bases: 10.

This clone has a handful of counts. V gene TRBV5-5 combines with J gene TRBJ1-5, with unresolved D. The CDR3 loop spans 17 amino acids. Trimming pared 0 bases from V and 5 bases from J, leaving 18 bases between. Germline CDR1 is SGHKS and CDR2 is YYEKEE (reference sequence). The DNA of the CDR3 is TGTGCCAGCAGCTTGGATTTTTCAACTCGTGAAGATCAGCCCCAGCATTTT. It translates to CASSLDFSTREDQPQHF. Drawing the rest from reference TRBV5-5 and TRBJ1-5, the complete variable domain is DAGVTQSPTHLIKTRGQQVTLRCSPISGHKSVSWYQQVLGQGPQFIFQYYEKEERGRGNFPDRFSARQFPNYSSELNVNALLLGDSALYLCASSLDFSTREDQPQHFGDGTRLSIL.

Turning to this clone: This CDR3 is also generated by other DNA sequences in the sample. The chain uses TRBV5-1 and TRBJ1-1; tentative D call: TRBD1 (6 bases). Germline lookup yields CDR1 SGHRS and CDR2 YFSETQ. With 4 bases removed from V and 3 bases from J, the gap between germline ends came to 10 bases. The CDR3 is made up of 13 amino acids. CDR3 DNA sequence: TGCGCCAGCAGCGTACAGGGAGACACTGAAGCTTTCTTT. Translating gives CASSVQGDTEAFF.

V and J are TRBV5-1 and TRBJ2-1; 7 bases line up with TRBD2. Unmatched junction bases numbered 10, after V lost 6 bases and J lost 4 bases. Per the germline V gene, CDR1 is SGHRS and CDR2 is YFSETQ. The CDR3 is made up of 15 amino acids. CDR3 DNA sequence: TGCGCCAGCACCATAGCGGGCCTGGGGTACAATGAGCAGTTCTTC. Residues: CASTIAGLGYNEQFF.

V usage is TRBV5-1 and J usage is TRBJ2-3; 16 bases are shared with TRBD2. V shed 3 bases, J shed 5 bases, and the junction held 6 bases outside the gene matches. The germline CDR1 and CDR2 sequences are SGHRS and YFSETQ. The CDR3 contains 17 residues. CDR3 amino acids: CASSSGGTSGRGDTQYF. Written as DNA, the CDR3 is TGCGCCAGCAGCTCTGGAGGGACTAGCGGGAGGGGAGATACGCAGTATTTT.